A selection of T cell receptor beta chains follows, all from one sample in a study of shared clonotypes between healthy human individuals. Here immunoSEQ multiplex PCR was the method, and the copy in TCRdb shows in-frame clones only, minus some. The table includes 2.3 million or so clones, more than 85% detected once. Source material: naive CD4+ T cells from PBMCs. These receptors originate from a man younger than 35 in good health. Some clones in this sample may be carry-over from other donors' samples. Both conserved end residues are part of each CDR3. The order of the fields is clone size, V gene, CDR3 protein. The size of a clone is reported for some rows only, either as once, few or many, or as a class for expanded clones.

-,TRBV14,CASSQDRGAYGYTF
-,TRBV29-1,CSVEAQNEAFF
-,TRBV7-7,CASSPLYSGSGETQYF
-,TRBV11-3,CASSLVGGATDTQYF
-,TRBV15,CATSVLRANVLTF
-,TRBV27,CASTLSWDSGETQYF
-,TRBV2,CASSWTVRTGDGAFF
-,TRBV18,CASSPGNYNEQFF
-,TRBV7-2,CASSSDRDGTQYF
-,TRBV7-3,CASSPRDNGELFF
-,TRBV28,CASSRLSSSYNEQFF
-,TRBV5-4,CASSFEGQGTEAFF
-,TRBV5-1,CASSLQGGDNEQFF
-,TRBV6-1,CASIPNGSGRYEQYF
-,TRBV5-1,CASSSKGANTEAFF
-,TRBV30,CAWSPGTVGYTF
once,TRBV6-4,CASRISGNSYNEQFF
-,TRBV28,CATLGQGVTNTEAFF
-,TRBV7-9,CASSSAAKNEYEQYF
once,TRBV7-8,CASSHRVGGSLPGELFF
-,TRBV15,CATSQDGHYGYTF
-,TRBV7-9,CASSPRQGTNGYTF
-,TRBV30,CAWSAGYGYTF
-,TRBV6-1,CASSANGNTEAFF
-,TRBV28,CASSSPWVAGEAGELFF
-,TRBV7-3,CASSLTPASGHEQFF
-,TRBV4-2,CASSHATGTPSYNEQFF
-,TRBV6-5,CASRTGSAPGELFF
-,TRBV5-1,CASSFAGQGNGELFF
-,TRBV28,CASSPASLGSSYNEQFF
-,TRBV4-3,CASSQDFGQGANTGELFF
-,TRBV7-2,CASSGQGGTEAFF
once,TRBV30,CAWRGRAGYGYTF
few,TRBV7-9,CASSLGIANEKLFF
-,TRBV18,CASSLTSGSADTQYF
-,TRBV11-2,CASSPEGWRAFF
-,TRBV9,CASSEDLNEKLFF
-,TRBV2,CASSDVRGRGELFF
-,TRBV15,CATSIRTGYEQYF
-,TRBV19,CASRTGYKEEAFF
-,TRBV2,CASSEALRREQFF
few,TRBV6-5,CASSKVTGEAFF
-,TRBV5-1,CASSGQGNQETQYF
-,TRBV27,CASSPYDRGPSLF
-,TRBV5-1,CASSLVGALMNTEAFF
once,TRBV2,CASRRGTNEKLFF
once,TRBV6-5,CASSYGDRLQETQYF
-,TRBV10-3,CAISAVLTSGGTDTQYF
-,TRBV5-1,CASRNRESTDTQYF
-,TRBV27,CASSFARGLPDTQYF
-,TRBV28,CASIPQLGNTGELFF
few,TRBV2,CASSLDTPGTEAFF
once,TRBV5-6,CASSPGQGVSETQYF
-,TRBV25-1,CASSEGSGGRSRDTQYF
-,TRBV5-5,CASSFGTLSEAFF